The 20 T cell receptor beta chains in this list originate from one sample, sequenced in a study of OX40 agonist ivuxolimab in advanced cancers. Library preparation was by the immunoSEQ multiplex PCR assay. TCRdb took this table from immuneACCESS and kept in-frame rearrangements with V and J called. Such tables lack part of the clones; where checked against another copy, unresolved V genes explain under half of the gap, and the rest is unexplained. The sample has more than 80,000 clones on record, about 90% of them singletons. More than 7% of the sample rests with the top ten. The sample in question was CD4+ or CD8+ T cells sorted from blood, obtained in a trial of the OX40 agonist ivuxolimab. The receptor source for this set is an adult with an advanced solid tumor such as melanoma, head and neck, liver or kidney cancer.

There are a few counts of this clone. The V call is TRBV28, the J call TRBJ1-6; no clear D. Trimming shortened V by 5 bases and J by 0 bases, and 8 bases separated the two germline ends. Germline assignment: CDR1 MDHEN and CDR2 SYDVKM. CDR3 length: 15 residues. The CDR3, as DNA: TGTGCCAGCAGTAGCTATGGCTCCTATAATTCACCCCTCCACTTT. This codes for CASSSYGSYNSPLHF.

This clone was counted a few times. As DNA, the CDR3 is TGTGCCAGCAGGACAGGGGTAGTGGACACTGAAGCTTTCTTT. This gives the protein CASRTGVVDTEAFF. V and J are TRBV6-1 and TRBJ1-1, with 8 bases identical to TRBD1. V dropped 6 bases and J dropped 3; count of bases not matched to a gene: 6. Germline CDR1 reads MNHNS; CDR2 reads SASEGT. The CDR3 consists of 14 residues.

The chain recombines TRBV4-1 with TRBJ2-3; TRBD2 agrees at 11 bases. Germline CDR1 is MGHRA and CDR2 is YSYEKL. V shed 4 bases and J 4 bases; nucleotides not matched to a gene: 13. The CDR3 totals 18 residues. The CDR3 sequence: CASSRTKGLADRADTQYF. CDR3 DNA sequence: TGCGCCAGCAGCCGAACTAAGGGACTAGCGGACAGAGCAGATACGCAGTATTTT.

The chain is built from TRBV9 and TRBJ2-1; D is uncertain. The V end lost 0 bases, the J end lost 8 bases, and 6 bases lay between the germline ends. Germline V CDR1 and CDR2: SGDLS, YYNGEE. This CDR3 is 12 amino acids long. Here the CDR3 DNA reads TGTGCCAGCAGCGTAGGGCTGGATGAGCAGTTCTTC. This codes for CASSVGLDEQFF.

The rearrangement uses TRBV11-1 and TRBJ2-7, with TRBD1 matching 8 bases. Germline CDR1 SGHAT, CDR2 FQDESV (reference sequence). The CDR3 runs 13 residues. J lost 7 bases, V lost 4 bases, and 6 bases had no gene match. This CDR3 reads CASSSSTGEEQYV. The CDR3 DNA follows: TGTGCCAGCAGCTCCTCGACAGGGGAAGAGCAGTACGTC.

The V gene is TRBV10-3, the J gene TRBJ1-1, with D hard to call. This CDR3 comprises 14 residues. V was pared by 3 bases and J by 0 bases, with 8 bases between. Germline values: CDR1 ENHRY, CDR2 SYGVKD. Written as DNA, the CDR3 is TGTGCCATCAGTGATCTGAGGGTGAACACTGAAGCTTTCTTT. This gives the protein CAISDLRVNTEAFF.

The V gene is TRBV9, the J gene TRBJ2-2, with 10 bases fitting TRBD2. The V gene's germline CDR1 is SGDLS and CDR2 YYNGEE. The CDR3 has 17 amino acids. V trimming: 0 bases; J trimming: 3 bases; junction bases outside the gene matches: 5. The CDR3 DNA reads TGTGCCAGCAGCGTAGCTCTAGCGGGGGCCCACACCGGGGAGCTGTTTTTT. This encodes CASSVALAGAHTGELFF.

The chain carries TRBV4-2 and TRBJ2-1, with a weak D call TRBD2 (6 bases). Germline V lookup: CDR1 LGHNA, CDR2 YNFKEQ. The CDR3 extends over 16 amino acids. Trimming pared 0 bases from V and 7 bases from J, leaving 16 bases between. CDR3 protein: CASSQDFAGYRNEQFF. As DNA, the CDR3 is TGTGCCAGCAGCCAAGATTTTGCGGGGTATCGAAATGAGCAGTTCTTC.

To note about this clone: The identical CDR3 is also encoded by other nucleotide sequences in the sample. This sequence joins TRBV9 and TRBJ2-1; D is unclear. The length of the CDR3 is 12 residues. The V gene's germline CDR1 is SGDLS and CDR2 YYNGEE. Trimming pared 4 bases from V and 4 bases from J, leaving 6 bases between. The CDR3 here is CASSPGYNEQFF. CDR3 nucleotide sequence: TGTGCCAGCAGCCCAGGATACAATGAGCAGTTCTTC. Full variable domain (missing parts from reference TRBV9 and TRBJ2-1): DSGVTQTPKHLITATGQRVTLRCSPRSGDLSVYWYQQSLDQGLQFLIQYYNGEERAKGNILERFSAQQFPDLHSELNLSSLELGDSALYFCASSPGYNEQFFGPGTRLTVL.

This clone has just a few counts. This chain connects TRBV2 to TRBJ1-5; 9 nucleotides agree with TRBD1. The CDR3 is 14 amino acids. The trim removed 6 bases at V and 5 bases at J, leaving 5 bases unmatched. Germline CDR1 reads SNHLY; CDR2 reads FYNNEI. The DNA of the CDR3 is TGTGCCAGCAGGGACAGGGGCGTAGATCAGCCCCAGCATTTT. Amino acids: CASRDRGVDQPQHF.

This CDR3 is CASSPLVGGGLVGKLFF. The CDR3, as DNA: TGTGCCAGCAGCCCACTAGTGGGCGGTGGATTGGTTGGAAAACTGTTTTTT. This chain uses TRBV7-8 with TRBJ1-4, with unresolved D. The CDR3 totals 17 residues. Germline CDR1 reads SGHVS; CDR2 reads FQNEAQ. Trimming removed 5 bases from V and 10 bases from J, with 26 bases in between.

The V call is TRBV6-1, the J call TRBJ2-5, with 9 nucleotides matching TRBD2. Germline-derived CDR1 and CDR2 are MNHNS and SASEGT. Unmatched junction bases numbered 11, after V lost 4 bases and J lost 5 bases. This CDR3 is built from 16 residues. The CDR3 region is CASSVWFSGGQETQYF. CDR3 nucleotides: TGTGCCAGCAGTGTTTGGTTTAGCGGGGGTCAGGAGACCCAGTACTTC.

The rearrangement uses TRBV9 and TRBJ1-5, with 9 bases lining up with TRBD1. This CDR3 has 21 amino acids. Looked up from germline, CDR1 is SGDLS and CDR2 is YYNGEE. Trimming removed 0 bases from V and 0 bases from J; junction bases left unmatched: 16. CDR3 nucleotide sequence: TGTGCCAGCAGCGTAGGAGGTAAGAGGGGACAGGGTTTGTATAGCAATCAGCCCCAGCATTTT. It is translated as CASSVGGKRGQGLYSNQPQHF.

This clone was seen more than once but under ten times. The V call is TRBV6-1, the J call TRBJ2-1; perhaps D is TRBD1 or TRBD2 (7 bases each). Trimming removed 4 bases at V and 2 bases at J, with 15 bases between. The CDR3 loop spans 16 amino acids. Germline V gene lookup returns CDR1 MNHNS and CDR2 SASEGT. The CDR3 nucleotides read TGTGCCAGCAGTGGCCTGGGAGGGGGCGCCTACAATGAGCAGTTCTTC. Protein: CASSGLGGGAYNEQFF.

Only one count was recorded for this clone. The V gene is TRBV9, the J gene TRBJ2-2, with D maybe TRBD2 (5 bases). Trimming removed 3 bases at V and 0 bases at J, with 9 bases between. This CDR3 has 15 residues. CDR1 is SGDLS and CDR2 is YYNGEE in the germline V gene. Written as DNA, the CDR3 is TGTGCCAGCAGCGCCCGGGATTCGAACACCGGGGAGCTGTTTTTT. Translation gives CASSARDSNTGELFF.

The genes are TRBV27 and TRBJ1-1, with D possibly matching TRBD1 (6 bases). Germline V CDR1 and CDR2: MNHEY, SMNVEV (reference sequence). V dropped 4 bases and J dropped 7 bases, with 13 bases sitting between them. The length of the CDR3 is 13 residues. The CDR3 region has the DNA TGTGCCAGCAGTTACCACAGGGTCAGTGAAGCTTTCTTT. Protein: CASSYHRVSEAFF.

The chain couples TRBV4-1 to TRBJ2-2, with 15 bases that match TRBD2. The CDR3 is made up of 19 amino acids. CDR1 MGHRA and CDR2 YSYEKL come from the germline V gene. The ends lost 4 bases at V and 3 bases at J; junction bases unmatched: 9. The CDR3 protein is CASSRPGLAGGRDTGELFF. CDR3 DNA sequence: TGCGCCAGCAGCCGCCCGGGACTAGCGGGAGGCCGTGACACCGGGGAGCTGTTTTTT.

This chain connects TRBV5-6 to TRBJ2-3; D is ambiguous. From germline, CDR1 is SGHDT and CDR2 YYEEEE. The germline V and J ends were trimmed by 0 bases and 4 bases, with 12 bases remaining between them. This CDR3 spans 15 amino acids. CDR3 loop: CASSLVGVPPDTQYF. CDR3 coding DNA: TGTGCCAGCAGCTTGGTTGGAGTCCCCCCAGATACGCAGTATTTT.

The gene calls are TRBV28 and TRBJ1-2; no definite D call. V was clipped by 2 bases and J by 3 bases, with 10 bases between them. CDR1 and CDR2 (germline): MDHEN, SYDVKM. The CDR3 runs to 14 residues. The CDR3 reads CASSLPNSYYGYTF. CDR3 DNA: TGTGCCAGCAGTTTACCCAACAGCTACTATGGCTACACCTTC.

V is TRBV6-5 and J is TRBJ1-2; D not resolved. Trimming took off 3 bases at V and 0 bases at J, with 11 bases between the two ends. The CDR3 consists of 15 residues. Germline CDR1 is MNHEY and CDR2 is SVGAGI. The CDR3 loop is CASSYSVLSNYGYTF. DNA of the CDR3: TGTGCCAGCAGTTATTCCGTACTCTCTAACTATGGCTACACCTTC.